This TCR beta chain derives from a study of T cell repertoires in cytomegalovirus infection. As for the study in general: Recently identified HLA-C-restricted and well-studied HLA-B-restricted CMV epitopes were used.

Germline lookup yields CDR1 SGHTS and CDR2 YDEGEE. The CDR3 has 15 residues. Trimming removed 2 bases at V and 2 bases at J, with 12 bases between. One entry per CDR3 protein, called by TCRdb with MiXCR from the reads. The sample lists approximately 990,000 distinct CDR3 sequences; approximately 31% were seen once. As concerns this clonotype: The antigen is unknown.

V and J are TRBV5-8 and TRBJ2-3; perhaps TRBD2 as D (5 bases). The sequence was obtained from a human donor in good health (CMV status not recorded). Some clones in this sample may be carry-over from other donors' samples. This material consisted of cultured CD8+ T cells from PBMCs, taken from culture after CMV antigen stimulation. CDR3 protein: CASSLESGITDTQYF. As DNA, the CDR3 is TGTGCCAGCAGCTTAGAGTCGGGAATCACAGATACGCAGTATTTT.